This entry is about one T cell receptor beta chain. Its antigen is currently unknown. This sample is part of a study of Ad26.COV2.S vaccination and SARS-CoV-2 variants. As for treatment: some 19 received Ad26.COV2.S at low or high dose, single or two shots; roughly five received placebo; per-sample allocation not given. Following the first vaccine or placebo injection, samples were taken on day 63. An adult of 18-55 years in Boston served as donor. The table came from immunoSEQ multiplex PCR; TCRdb's copy has only in-frame clones and leaves some out. The repertoire holds more than 300,000 clones, with around 81% as singletons. Study findings and constraints: Analyses that measured TCR breadth and depth may have underestimated total T cell responses. Spike-specific TCR breadth in vaccine recipients exceeded that seen in placebo recipients.

Germline assignment: CDR1 MGHRA and CDR2 YSYEKL. The CDR3 loop spans 15 amino acids. V lost 2 bases and J lost 5, with 14 bases in between. The origin of this receptor is a person aged 18 to 65 who received the Ad26.COV2.S COVID-19 vaccine or a placebo. The V call is TRBV4-1, the J call TRBJ2-3, with D maybe TRBD1 (5 bases). The sample here was peripheral blood, taken in a trial of Ad26.COV2.S vaccine versus placebo. The CDR3 is CASSQTDLGRDTQYF. The CDR3 coding sequence is TGCGCCAGCAGCCAAACGGATTTGGGGCGAGATACGCAGTATTTT.